This is a list of T cell receptor beta chains from one sample in a study of T-cell reconstitution after alpha-beta-depleted transplantation in children. TCRdb re-called the PCR reads through MiXCR, storing one row per CDR3 protein. The repertoire holds about 400,000 distinct CDR3 sequences, with roughly 22% as singletons. The sample here was PBMCs from the stem cell graft donor, taken from the stem cell graft. These receptors all come from a human donor who donated a stem cell graft to a child with acute myeloid leukemia. CDR3s include the opening cysteine and the closing phenylalanine or tryptophan. A D gene is named only where the DNA matches it firmly.

v_call,j_call,d_call,cdr3_aa
TRBV5-1,TRBJ2-1,TRBD2,CASGELAGLYNEQFF
TRBV7-6,TRBJ2-1,-,CASSLKKSSYNEQFF
TRBV5-8,TRBJ2-7,-,CASRIKGGSYEQYF
TRBV20-1,TRBJ1-2,-,CSASGGVGGGYTF
TRBV7-2,TRBJ2-1,TRBD2,CASVAGVTNEQFF
TRBV27,TRBJ2-5,TRBD2,CASSLLSLAGTETQYF
TRBV12-3/TRBV12-4,TRBJ2-1,-,CASSFKGYNEQFF
TRBV29-1,TRBJ2-7,TRBD2,CSVVGTSGTSYEQYF
TRBV12-3/TRBV12-4,TRBJ1-6,-,CASRARTGYNSPLHF
TRBV27,TRBJ2-7,-,CASRGLNQEQYF
TRBV5-1,TRBJ2-2,TRBD1,CASSAGQGYTGELFF
TRBV12-3/TRBV12-4,TRBJ1-1,-,CASRPDTLTEAFF
TRBV20-1,TRBJ2-3,TRBD2,CSARAGGPTDTQYF
TRBV20-1,TRBJ2-1,TRBD2,CSVIGTSGTKQQFF
TRBV29-1,TRBJ2-1,-,CSVVGLLNYNEQFF
TRBV5-1,TRBJ2-5,-,CASSSPSDEETQYF
TRBV5-1,TRBJ1-5,TRBD1,CASSSYTGGERHF
TRBV12-3/TRBV12-4,TRBJ1-1,-,CASSFNGDTEAFF
TRBV5-1,TRBJ2-1,TRBD2,CASSFAGGIENEQFF
TRBV28,TRBJ1-1,-,CASSYSVGRNTEAFF
TRBV5-4,TRBJ2-1,-,CASSLGLLNEQFF
TRBV12-3/TRBV12-4,TRBJ2-7,TRBD2,CASTQVSGRRSYEQYF
TRBV25-1,TRBJ2-7,TRBD2,CASSEGVSGRAWEQYF
TRBV20-1,TRBJ2-1,TRBD1,CSAHKQGVNNEQFF
TRBV7-9,TRBJ2-1,TRBD1,CASFQTGGTDNEQFF
TRBV29-1,TRBJ2-1,TRBD1,CSVAALMTGGNEQFF
TRBV11-2,TRBJ2-5,-,CASSLGTLSGGNQETQYF
TRBV5-1,TRBJ2-7,TRBD1,CASSSFPGQGYEQYF
TRBV11-2,TRBJ2-3,TRBD2,CASSYSGVLDTQYF
TRBV20-1,TRBJ2-1,-,CSATPWNALKSSYNEQFF
TRBV7-2,TRBJ2-7,TRBD1,CASSPRDRGRYEQYF
TRBV6-5,TRBJ2-1,TRBD2,CASSYGSSGRVAEQFF
TRBV5-1,TRBJ2-5,-,CASSFERETQYF
TRBV28,TRBJ2-7,-,CASSSGLYEQYF
TRBV7-2,TRBJ2-5,-,CASSLSRGAETQYF
TRBV20-1,TRBJ2-1,-,CSAPGGGSLHEQFF
TRBV9,TRBJ2-7,TRBD2,CASSISGTSSYEQYF
TRBV4-3,TRBJ2-7,-,CASSQEFYGYEQYF